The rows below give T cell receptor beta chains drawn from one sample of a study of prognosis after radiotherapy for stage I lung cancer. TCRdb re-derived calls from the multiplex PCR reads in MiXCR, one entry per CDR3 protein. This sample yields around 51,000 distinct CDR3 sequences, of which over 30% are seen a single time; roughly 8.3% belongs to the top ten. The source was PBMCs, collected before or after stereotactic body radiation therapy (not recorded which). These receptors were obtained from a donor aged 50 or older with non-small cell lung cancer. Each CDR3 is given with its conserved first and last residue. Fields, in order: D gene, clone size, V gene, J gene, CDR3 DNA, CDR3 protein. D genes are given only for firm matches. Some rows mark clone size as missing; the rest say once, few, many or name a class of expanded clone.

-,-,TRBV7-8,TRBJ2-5,TGTGCCAGCAGCCGACTCCCGGACGTAGCAAAAGAGACCCAGTACTTC,CASSRLPDVAKETQYF
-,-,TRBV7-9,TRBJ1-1,TGTGCCAGCAGCTCATTTAGGCGGAAGAACACTGAAGCTTTATTT,CASSSFRRKNTEALF
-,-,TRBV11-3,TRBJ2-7,TGTGCCAGCAGACGGAGGGGGGGCTCCTACGAGCAGTACTTC,CASRRRGGSYEQYF
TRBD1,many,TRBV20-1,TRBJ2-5,TGCAGTGCTAGCGATGCCCGACAGGGGGCCGGAGAGACCCAGTACTTC,CSASDARQGAGETQYF
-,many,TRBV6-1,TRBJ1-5,TGTGCCAGCAGTGAGTTAGACGGGTCCCCCAATCAGCCCCAGCATTTT,CASSELDGSPNQPQHF
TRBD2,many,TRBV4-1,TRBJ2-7,TGCGCCAGCAGCCTTTGGCGGGAGACAGAGCAGTACTTC,CASSLWRETEQYF
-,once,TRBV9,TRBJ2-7,TGTGCCAGCGGGGATCCGAGCTCCTACGAGCAGTACTTC,CASGDPSSYEQYF
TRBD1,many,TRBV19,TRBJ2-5,TGTGCCAGTAGTTCAACAGGGGGCTCAGAGACCCAGTACTTC,CASSSTGGSETQYF
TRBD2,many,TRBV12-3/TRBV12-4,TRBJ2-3,TGTGCCAGCAGTTCCCCTAGCGGGAGGTCCCTCCCGGATACGCAGTATTTT,CASSSPSGRSLPDTQYF
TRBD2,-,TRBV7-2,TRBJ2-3,TGTGCCAGCAGCAGTGTCGGGGGGGGGAGCACAGATACGCAGTATTTT,CASSSVGGGSTDTQYF
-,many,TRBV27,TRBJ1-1,TGTGCCAGCAGGCCCACAGTGTTGGACACTGAAGCTTTCTTT,CASRPTVLDTEAFF
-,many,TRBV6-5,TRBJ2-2,TGTGCCAGCAGTTACTTGGACGCCCCACGGGAGCTGTTTTTT,CASSYLDAPRELFF
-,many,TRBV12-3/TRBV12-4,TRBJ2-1,TGTGCCAGCAGTCCTCTTCCGGGTGGGATGGGGGGACCCTCCTACAATGAGCAGTTCTTC,CASSPLPGGMGGPSYNEQFF
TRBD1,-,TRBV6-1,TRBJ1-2,TGTGCCAGCAGTGAATATGGACAGGACCTCTATGGCTACACCTTC,CASSEYGQDLYGYTF
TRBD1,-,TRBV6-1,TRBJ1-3,TGTGCCAGCAGTGTAGAGGGGGCCTCTGGAAACACCATATATTTT,CASSVEGASGNTIYF
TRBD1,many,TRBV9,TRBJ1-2,TGTGCCAGCAGCGAAGAACAGGGGGCTCTAGATGGCTACACCTTC,CASSEEQGALDGYTF
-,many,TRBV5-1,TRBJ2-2,TGCGCCAGCAGCTGGACGGACACAGGGATCTTGTTCACCGGGGAGCTGTTTTTT,CASSWTDTGILFTGELFF
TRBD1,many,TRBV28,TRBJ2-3,TGTGCCAGCAGAGCGACAGGGTCTCGGACAGATACGCAGTATTTT,CASRATGSRTDTQYF
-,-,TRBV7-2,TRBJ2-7,TGTGCCAGCAGCCCCGACCAGGCTTGGTACGAGCAGTACTTC,CASSPDQAWYEQYF
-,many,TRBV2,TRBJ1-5,TGTGCCAGCAGTGAAGCGCAGGGGACAACTAGCAATCAGCCCCAGCATTTT,CASSEAQGTTSNQPQHF
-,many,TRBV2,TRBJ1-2,TGTGCCAGCGGAGGGGAAGTGGGGTATGGCTACACCTTC,CASGGEVGYGYTF
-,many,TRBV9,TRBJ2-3,TGTGCCAGCAGCGTAAGTGATCCGGATACGCAGTATTTT,CASSVSDPDTQYF
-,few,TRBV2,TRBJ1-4,TGTGCCAGCAGGGACCCAGGGAATGAAAAACTGTTTTTT,CASRDPGNEKLFF
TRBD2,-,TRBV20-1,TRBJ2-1,TGCAGTGCTAGTGCACTAGCGGGCCCACAGGCATATAATGAGCAGTTCTTC,CSASALAGPQAYNEQFF
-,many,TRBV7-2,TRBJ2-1,TGTGCCAGCAGCCTCCATCACTTAGGGTTCTTC,CASSLHHLGFF
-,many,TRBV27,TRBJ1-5,TGTGCCAGCACTAGGGCGGGGGGCAATCAGCCCCAGCATTTT,CASTRAGGNQPQHF
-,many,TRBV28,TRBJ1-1,TGTGCCAGCAGTGTCCCGGGGTCGATGAACACTGAAGCTTTCTTT,CASSVPGSMNTEAFF
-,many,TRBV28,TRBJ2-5,TGTGCCAGCAGCCCTAACGGCGGTGAAGAGACCCAGTACTTC,CASSPNGGEETQYF